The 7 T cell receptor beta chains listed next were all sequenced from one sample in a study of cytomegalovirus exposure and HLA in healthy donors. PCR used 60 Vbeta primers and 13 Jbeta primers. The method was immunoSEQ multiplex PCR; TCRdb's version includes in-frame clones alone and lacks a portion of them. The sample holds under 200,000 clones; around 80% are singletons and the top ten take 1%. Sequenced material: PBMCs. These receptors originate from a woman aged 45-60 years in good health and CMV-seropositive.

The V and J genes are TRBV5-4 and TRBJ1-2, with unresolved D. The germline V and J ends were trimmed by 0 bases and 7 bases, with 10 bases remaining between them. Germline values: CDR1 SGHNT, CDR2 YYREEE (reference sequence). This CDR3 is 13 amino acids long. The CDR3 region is CASSLDGEAGYTF. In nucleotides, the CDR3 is TGTGCCAGCAGCTTGGACGGGGAGGCTGGCTACACCTTC.

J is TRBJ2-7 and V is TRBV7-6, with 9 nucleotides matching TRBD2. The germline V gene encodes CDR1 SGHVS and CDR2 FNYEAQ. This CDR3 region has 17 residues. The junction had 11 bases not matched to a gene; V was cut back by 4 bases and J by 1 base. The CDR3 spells CASSSRTTSGPSYEQYF. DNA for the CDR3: TGTGCCAGCAGCTCGCGAACGACTAGCGGACCGTCCTACGAGCAGTACTTC.

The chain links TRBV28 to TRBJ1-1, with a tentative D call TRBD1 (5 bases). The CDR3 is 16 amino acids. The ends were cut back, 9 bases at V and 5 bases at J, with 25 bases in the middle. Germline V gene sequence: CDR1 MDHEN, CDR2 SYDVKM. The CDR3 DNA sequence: TGTGCCAGTCCTGGGGCGAAAGGTCAAGGGGAAACTGAAGCTTTCTTT. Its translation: CASPGAKGQGETEAFF.

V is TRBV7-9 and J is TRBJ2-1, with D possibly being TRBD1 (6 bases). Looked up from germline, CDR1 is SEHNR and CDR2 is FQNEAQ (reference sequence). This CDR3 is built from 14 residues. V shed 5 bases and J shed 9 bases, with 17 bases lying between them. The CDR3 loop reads CASSQLGARGEQFF. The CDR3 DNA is TGTGCCAGCAGCCAGTTGGGGGCTCGGGGTGAGCAGTTCTTC.

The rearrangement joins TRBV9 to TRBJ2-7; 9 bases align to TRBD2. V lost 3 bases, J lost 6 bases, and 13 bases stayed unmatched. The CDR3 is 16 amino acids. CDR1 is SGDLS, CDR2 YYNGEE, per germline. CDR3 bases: TGTGCCAGCAGCGCGACCGGGACTAGCAGTTTGGTCGAGCAGTACTTC. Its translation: CASSATGTSSLVEQYF.

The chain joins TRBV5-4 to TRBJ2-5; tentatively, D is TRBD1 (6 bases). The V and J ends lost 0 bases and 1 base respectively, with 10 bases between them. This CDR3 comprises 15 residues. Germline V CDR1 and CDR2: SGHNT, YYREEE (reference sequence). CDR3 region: CASSLAVTGQETQYF. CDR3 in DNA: TGTGCCAGCAGCTTGGCTGTGACAGGCCAAGAGACCCAGTACTTC.

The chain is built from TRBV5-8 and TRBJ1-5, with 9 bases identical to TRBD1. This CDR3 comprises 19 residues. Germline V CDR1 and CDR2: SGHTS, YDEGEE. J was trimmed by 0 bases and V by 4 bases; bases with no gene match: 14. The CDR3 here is CASSPHARQGVYSNQPQHF. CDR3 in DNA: TGTGCCAGCAGCCCACACGCCCGACAGGGGGTATATAGCAATCAGCCCCAGCATTTT.